This record concerns one T cell receptor beta chain sequence. This CDR3 is 13 amino acids long. The sample is drawn from a study of immune characterization of retroperitoneal liposarcoma. MiXCR, applied by TCRdb to the PCR reads, yields one record per CDR3 protein. Counted here are around 13,000 distinct CDR3 sequences, roughly 50% occurring once; the ten biggest clones make up more than 9%. The receptor was derived from a female donor with retroperitoneal liposarcoma. Material for sequencing was tumor tissue. V and J are TRBV12-3 or TRBV12-4 and TRBJ2-3; 7 bases map to TRBD2. The J call may not be correct, given that the DNA end is closer to TRBJ2-1. The CDR3 here is CASSWGGAETQFF. The CDR3 DNA reads as TGTGCCAGCAGCTGGGGGGGAGCTGAGACCCAGTTCTTC.